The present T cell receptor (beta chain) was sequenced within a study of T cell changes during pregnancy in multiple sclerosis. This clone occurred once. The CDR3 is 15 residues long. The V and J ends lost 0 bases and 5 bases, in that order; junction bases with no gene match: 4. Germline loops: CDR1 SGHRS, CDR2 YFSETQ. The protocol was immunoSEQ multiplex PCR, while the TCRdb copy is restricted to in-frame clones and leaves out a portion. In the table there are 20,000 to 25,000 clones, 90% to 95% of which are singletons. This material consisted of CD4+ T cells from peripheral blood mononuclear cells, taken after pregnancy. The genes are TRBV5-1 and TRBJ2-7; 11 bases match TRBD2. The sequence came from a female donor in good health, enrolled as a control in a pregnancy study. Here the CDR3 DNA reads TGCGCCAGCAGCTTGGTAGCGGGGGGGCTCGACGAGCAGTACTTC. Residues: CASSLVAGGLDEQYF.